This record looks at one TCR beta chain sequence and its context. The CDR3 is made up of 15 amino acids. The germline V and J ends were trimmed by 2 bases and 7 bases, with 17 bases remaining between them. Per the germline V gene, CDR1 is MNHEY and CDR2 is SVGAGI. Authors' analysis steps: Nucleated cell number was recorded as an estimate derived from reference gene primer amplification. Assay used: immunoSEQ multiplex PCR; TCRdb lists only in-frame clones, some missing. That table is the source of V, J and clone size, and D and trimming were worked out from the DNA. The repertoire holds about 160,000 clones, with approximately 82% as singletons. The data originate from a study of blood T cell repertoires in COVID-19. Overall study: The origin of the acute and convalescent COVID-19 samples was the United States, Italy and Spain. Nucleic acid was either cDNA or gDNA, and it came from T cells, B-cell-depleted T cells, or PBMCs.

The gene calls are TRBV6-5 and TRBJ1-1; D is perhaps TRBD1 (6 bases). This TCR came from a woman of 80 years or more with acute or convalescent COVID-19. Sequencing was done on a sample of peripheral blood. The CDR3 region has the DNA TGTGCCAGCAGTTACCGAGGGTCAGGGGCCGATGAAGCTTTCTTT. It is translated as CASSYRGSGADEAFF.